Listed below are T cell receptor beta chains from one sample, sequenced in a study of T cells after yellow fever vaccination. TCRdb analysed the 5' RACE reads with MiXCR anew, one entry per CDR3 protein. The sample lists around 590,000 distinct CDR3 sequences, approximately 13% occurring once. Sequencing used PBMCs, obtained on the day of the yellow fever booster vaccination. The receptors originated from a man aged 25-45 years who received the YFV17D yellow fever vaccine. CDR3s include the opening cysteine and the closing phenylalanine or tryptophan. The order of the fields is clone size, CDR3 length, D gene, V gene, J gene, CDR3 DNA, CDR3 protein. The D gene is left open where the match is weak. Clone size appears in some rows only: once, few, many, or a class for an expanded clone.

-	15	TRBD1	TRBV10-2	TRBJ2-5	TGCGCCAGCAGATATCCGGGACAGGGGGCTGAGACCCAGTACTTC	CASRYPGQGAETQYF
few	15	-	TRBV10-3	TRBJ2-3	TGTGCCATCCACGGCTCGGGGCTTCTCACAGATACGCAGTATTTT	CAIHGSGLLTDTQYF
few	14	-	TRBV27	TRBJ2-3	TGTGCCAGCAGTTTATGGCAGTCGCCAGATACGCAGTATTTT	CASSLWQSPDTQYF
few	16	-	TRBV12-3/TRBV12-4	TRBJ1-6	TGTGCCAGCACCTGGGTAGGGGCACCCGATAATTCACCCCTCCACTTT	CASTWVGAPDNSPLHF
few	16	-	TRBV7-2	TRBJ2-2	TGTGCCAGCACTCCCCTAGCGTCCGCGAACACCGGGGAGCTGTTTTTT	CASTPLASANTGELFF
-	16	-	TRBV20-1	TRBJ2-1	TGCAGTGCTAGAGATAGTGGGACGCCGGGCGCCAATGAGCAGTTCTTC	CSARDSGTPGANEQFF
few	16	-	TRBV6-1	TRBJ2-2	TGTGCCAGCAGAGGCGACTGGACCAGGGACACCGGGGAGCTGTTTTTT	CASRGDWTRDTGELFF
-	12	-	TRBV5-1	TRBJ2-7	TGCGACAGCAGCTTGGACCACTACGAGCAGTACTTC	CDSSLDHYEQYF
few	16	TRBD1	TRBV9	TRBJ1-1	TGTGCCAGCAGCGCTAGGACAGGGGGCGGGAACACTGAAGCTTTCTTT	CASSARTGGGNTEAFF
many	19	TRBD2	TRBV5-1	TRBJ2-1	TGCGCCAGCAGCACCAAGAGAGCGGGAGGCGGTCCCTCCGCTAATGAGCAGTTCTTC	CASSTKRAGGGPSANEQFF
few	16	TRBD2	TRBV3-1	TRBJ2-3	TGTGCCAGCAGCCAAGGCGGACTAGCGGACACAGATACGCAGTATTTT	CASSQGGLADTDTQYF
many	14	-	TRBV6-5	TRBJ2-4	TGTGCCAGCAGTTACTCGGCAGTTAGGAACATTCAGTACTTC	CASSYSAVRNIQYF
few	14	-	TRBV18	TRBJ2-7	TGTGCCAGCTCACCACAGGGGGTCCCCTACGAGCAGTACTTC	CASSPQGVPYEQYF
few	15	-	TRBV4-2	TRBJ1-2	TGTGCCAGCAGCCGCCGGGCCGGAGATAACTATGGCTACACCTTC	CASSRRAGDNYGYTF
few	17	-	TRBV11-2	TRBJ2-2	TGTGCCAGCAGCTTAGTTTATTTACGCGTCGGCGCCGGGGAGCTGTTTTTT	CASSLVYLRVGAGELFF
many	15	-	TRBV6-1	TRBJ1-6	TGTGCCAGCATCGGGGTGGGCCACCCATCGGGGACCCTCCACTTT	CASIGVGHPSGTLHF
many	15	TRBD1	TRBV24-1	TRBJ2-4	TGTGCCACCAGTGACGCCCGGGACAGAAGAAACATTCAGTACTTC	CATSDARDRRNIQYF
few	14	TRBD2	TRBV20-1	TRBJ2-1	TGCAGTGCCACGTGGGCGGGAGGTAGCAATGAGCAGTTCTTC	CSATWAGGSNEQFF
-	14	-	TRBV15	TRBJ2-2	TGTGCCACCAGCAGAGATTTGAGCACCGGGGAGCTGTTTTTT	CATSRDLSTGELFF
many	16	-	TRBV7-8	TRBJ2-2	TGTGCCAGCAGCTTAGCTAGCGGATCGAACACCGGGGAGCTGTTTTTT	CASSLASGSNTGELFF
once	14	-	TRBV5-1	TRBJ2-1	TGCGCCAGCAGCTTGCGGGACTCGATCAATGAGCAGTTCTTC	CASSLRDSINEQFF
-	15	TRBD1	TRBV6-1	TRBJ2-3	TGTGCCAGCAGTCCCCCGACAGGGAAAACAGATACGCAGTATTTT	CASSPPTGKTDTQYF
many	15	-	TRBV6-1	TRBJ1-1	TGTGCCAGCAGCAAGTTAGACAGTGTGAACACTGAAGCTTTCTTT	CASSKLDSVNTEAFF
-	12	-	TRBV28	TRBJ2-2	TGTGCCAGCCTAGCGCCAACCGGGGAGCTGTTTTTT	CASLAPTGELFF
-	14	TRBD1	TRBV27	TRBJ1-4	TGTGCCAGCAGTTTGGGACAGGTCGGCGAAAAACTGTTTTTT	CASSLGQVGEKLFF
few	14	-	TRBV27	TRBJ1-2	TGTGCCAGCGCGCAGTCAGCGGAGGGCTATGGCTACACCTTC	CASAQSAEGYGYTF
-	13	TRBD2	TRBV27	TRBJ2-1	TGTGCCAGCAGTTCAATAGCGGGAAATGAGCAGTTCTTC	CASSSIAGNEQFF
-	14	-	TRBV19	TRBJ2-1	TGTGCCAGTTCTCCCCGAGACGCCTACAATGAGCAGTTCTTC	CASSPRDAYNEQFF
few	15	TRBD2	TRBV13	TRBJ2-1	TGTGCCAGCAGCTCGACTAGCGCATATTACAATGAGCAGTTCTTC	CASSSTSAYYNEQFF
many	15	TRBD2	TRBV19	TRBJ2-3	TGTGCCACCGGGGAACTAGCGGGAGGCCCAGATACGCAGTATTTT	CATGELAGGPDTQYF
-	13	TRBD2	TRBV29-1	TRBJ2-3	TGCAGCGTTGAAATTAGCGGGAGTTACGCGCAGTATTTT	CSVEISGSYAQYF
-	12	-	TRBV20-1	TRBJ2-7	TGCAGTGCTAGAGGGTCACAATGGGAGCAGTACTTC	CSARGSQWEQYF
few	17	TRBD2	TRBV5-1	TRBJ2-2	TGCGCCAGCAAACCACCGGGACTAGCCATCCACACCGGGGAGCTGTTTTTT	CASKPPGLAIHTGELFF
-	15	TRBD2	TRBV10-3	TRBJ2-5	TGTGCCATCAGCCCGGGAGGACTAGAAGGCGAGACCCAGTGCTTC	CAISPGGLEGETQCF
-	13	TRBD1	TRBV29-1	TRBJ1-1	TGCAGCGTTCGAGACAGGGTGAACACTGAAGCTTTCTTT	CSVRDRVNTEAFF
-	14	TRBD2	TRBV20-1	TRBJ2-1	TGCTGTGCTAATGACGGGACTAGGGTTGATGAGCAGTTCTTC	CCANDGTRVDEQFF
-	15	-	TRBV9	TRBJ2-5	TGTGCCAGCAGCGTAAACCCTGGACAGTCGGGGACCCAGTACTTC	CASSVNPGQSGTQYF
-	16	-	TRBV7-9	TRBJ1-1	TGTGCCAGCAGTTCCGCGCTGACGGCTATGAACACTGAAGCTTTCTTT	CASSSALTAMNTEAFF
few	13	-	TRBV20-1	TRBJ1-1	TGCAGTGCTAGAGATGAGGTGGGGGCAGGGGCTTTCTTT	CSARDEVGAGAFF
few	13	-	TRBV7-3	TRBJ1-5	TGTGCCAGCAGCGTTACGGCCGATCAGCCCCAGCATTTT	CASSVTADQPQHF
-	15	-	TRBV9	TRBJ1-6	TGTGCCAGCAGCGTAGCGGGGTCCTATAATTCACCCCTCCACTTT	CASSVAGSYNSPLHF
few	16	TRBD1	TRBV15	TRBJ1-5	TGTGCCACCAGCAGAGGAGGACAGGGGATTAATCAGCCCCAGCATTTT	CATSRGGQGINQPQHF
few	16	-	TRBV10-2	TRBJ2-1	TGCGCCAGCAGTGATGAAGTCCTGGTCTCCTACAATGAGCAGTTCTTC	CASSDEVLVSYNEQFF
-	12	-	TRBV12-3/TRBV12-4	TRBJ2-1	TGTGCCAGCAGTTTAAAGGGGCATGAGCAGTTCTTC	CASSLKGHEQFF
few	15	TRBD1	TRBV18	TRBJ2-7	TGTGCCAGCTCACCAAGCAAGGACAGGTCCTACGAGCAGTACTTC	CASSPSKDRSYEQYF
-	16	TRBD1	TRBV4-3	TRBJ2-7	TGCGCCAGCAGCCAAGACCTGACAGGGGGCGCATACGAGCAGTACTTC	CASSQDLTGGAYEQYF
-	16	-	TRBV29-1	TRBJ2-6	TGCAGCGTTTTGGGCCTACACAGTTCTGGGGCCAACGTCCTGACTTTC	CSVLGLHSSGANVLTF
-	13	TRBD1	TRBV14	TRBJ2-7	TGTGCCAGCAGCCCAATGGACAGGTACGAGCAGTACTTC	CASSPMDRYEQYF
-	16	-	TRBV28	TRBJ2-1	TGTGCCAGCAGTGGGGGGACTCCCGAGTCCTACAATGAGCAGTTCTTC	CASSGGTPESYNEQFF
many	15	-	TRBV14	TRBJ2-7	TGTGCCAGCAGCCAATTGGGCTCTTCCTCCTACGAGCAGTACTTC	CASSQLGSSSYEQYF
few	14	-	TRBV18	TRBJ2-5	TGTGCCAGCTCAGAAACGTCGGGAGCGGAGACCCAGTACTTC	CASSETSGAETQYF
few	14	-	TRBV18	TRBJ1-1	TGTGCCAGCTCACGCTCCGAGGGTGTCACTGAAGCTTTCTTT	CASSRSEGVTEAFF
-	15	TRBD1	TRBV15	TRBJ1-6	TGTGCCACCAGCAGAACCACCGGACAGGGCTGGCCCCTCCACTTT	CATSRTTGQGWPLHF
-	18	TRBD2	TRBV6-5	TRBJ2-1	TGTGCCAGCAGTTACTCGATCGTGGGGGGAGGGCCAGTCAATGAGAAGTTCTTC	CASSYSIVGGGPVNEKFF
-	15	-	TRBV7-2	TRBJ2-3	TGTGCCAGCAGCCCTTCGAGGCTGAGCACAGATACGCAGTATTTT	CASSPSRLSTDTQYF